The 32 T cell receptor beta chains below were found in one sample sequenced in a study of blood T cell repertoires in COVID-19 (dated by TCRdb to the early 2020s). Receptor amplification or capture employed the immunoSEQ multiplex PCR assay. TCRdb carries this immuneACCESS record with in-frame sequences only. Its versions omit some clonotypes, under half of them owing to an unresolved V gene in the studies checked, with the rest unexplained. The sample contains 35,000 to 50,000 clones, 70% to 90% of them found a single time. The ten largest clones take up under 4.5% of the sample. The source material was peripheral blood. These receptors all stem from a man aged 60 to 69 with acute or convalescent COVID-19.

CDR3 sequence: CASSYSLAGGKRYEQYF. The CDR3 region has the DNA TGTGCCAGCAGTTACTCACTAGCGGGGGGCAAACGCTACGAGCAGTACTTC. The rearrangement joins TRBV6-2 or TRBV6-3 to TRBJ2-7, with 12 bases identical to TRBD2. The CDR3 has 17 amino acids. V gave up 0 bases and J gave up 3 bases; unmatched junction bases: 6. Germline-derived CDR1 and CDR2 are MNHEY and SVGEGT.

The V and J genes are TRBV27 and TRBJ2-7; no firm D call. This CDR3 has 14 residues. Trimming cost V 3 bases and J 4 bases, with 13 bases left between them. The germline V gene has CDR1 MNHEY and CDR2 SMNVEV (reference sequence). The CDR3 DNA follows: TGTGCCAGCAGTTTTATACAGAACCCTTACGAGCAGTACTTC. Amino acid sequence: CASSFIQNPYEQYF.

The chain recombines TRBV19 with TRBJ1-1; perhaps TRBD1 as D (5 bases). The V end was cut by 9 bases, the J end by 1 base, with 12 bases between. CDR3 length equals 13 residues. Germline V gene data show CDR1 as LNHDA and CDR2 as SQIVND (reference sequence). CDR3 sequence reads: CASRGLENTEAFF. The CDR3 DNA sequence: TGTGCCAGCCGGGGGTTGGAGAACACTGAAGCTTTCTTT.

This chain connects TRBV5-8 to TRBJ1-1; unclear D gene. The V gene's germline CDR1 is SGHTS and CDR2 YDEGEE. V lost 2 bases, J lost 1 base, and 6 bases lay in between. The CDR3 consists of 13 residues. CDR3 in DNA: TGTGCCAGCAGCTTTCCACAGAACACTGAAGCTTTCTTT. This codes for CASSFPQNTEAFF.

V is TRBV29-1 and J is TRBJ1-3; D gene uncertain. The CDR3 runs 15 residues. Germline V gene data show CDR1 as SQVTM and CDR2 as ANQGSEA. The V and J ends lost 6 bases and 0 bases respectively, with 15 bases between them. CDR3 region: CSVVRPGYSGNTIYF. The CDR3 region has the DNA TGCAGCGTCGTCCGCCCGGGGTACTCTGGAAACACCATATATTTT.

This clone was observed a single time. The gene calls are TRBV19 and TRBJ1-1; no definite D call. Trimming pared 3 bases from V and 5 bases from J, leaving 10 bases between. The CDR3 totals 13 residues. Germline CDR1 is LNHDA and CDR2 is SQIVND (reference sequence). Here the CDR3 DNA reads TGTGCCAGTAGTATCGGCGGTTTGACTGAAGCTTTCTTT. Its translation: CASSIGGLTEAFF.

J is TRBJ1-1 and V is TRBV3-1 (or the pseudogene TRBV3-2); 7 nucleotides align to TRBD1. The trim removed 4 bases at V and 11 bases at J, leaving 7 bases unmatched. The germline V gene encodes CDR1 LGHDT and CDR2 YNNKEL (reference sequence). The CDR3 is made up of 12 amino acids. CDR3 DNA: TGTGCCAGCAGCCCCTTACAGGGGAGGGCTTTCTTT. It codes for CASSPLQGRAFF.

The V and J genes are TRBV3-1 (or the pseudogene TRBV3-2) and TRBJ1-1; 9 positions agree with TRBD1. The V gene end was trimmed by 3 bases and the J gene end by 4 bases; junction bases not matched to a gene: 3. There are 14 residues in the CDR3. CDR1 and CDR2 (germline): LGHDT, YNNKEL (reference sequence). The CDR3 DNA is TGTGCCAGCAGCCATCAGGACAGGGGCACTGAAGCTTTCTTT. Amino acid sequence: CASSHQDRGTEAFF.

V is TRBV11-2 and J is TRBJ2-7; possibly TRBD1 for D (5 bases). The germline gives CDR1 SGHAT, CDR2 FQNNGV. Trimming cost V 4 bases and J 4 bases, with 14 bases left between them. This CDR3 spans 14 amino acids. The CDR3 sequence: CASSSLPRVYEQYF. CDR3 coding DNA: TGTGCCAGCAGCTCACTCCCCAGGGTTTACGAGCAGTACTTC.

V is TRBV5-8 and J is TRBJ2-7; 12 bases agree with TRBD2. V was pared by 0 bases and J by 5 bases, with 6 bases of the junction left unmatched. Germline V gene data show CDR1 as SGHTS and CDR2 as YDEGEE. The CDR3 has 16 residues. CDR3 in amino acids: CASSLVLAGGPNEQYF. Written as DNA, the CDR3 is TGTGCCAGCAGCTTGGTGCTAGCGGGGGGGCCAAACGAGCAGTACTTC.

This clone was counted between two and nine times. The chain links TRBV5-1 to TRBJ2-1; 11 bases fit TRBD2. With 7 bases clipped from V and 7 bases from J, the junction kept 7 bases outside the gene matches. The V gene's germline CDR1 is SGHRS and CDR2 YFSETQ. The CDR3 has 14 residues. CDR3 amino acids: CASAVVAGGNEQFF. CDR3 nucleotide sequence: TGCGCCAGCGCGGTGGTAGCGGGGGGGAATGAGCAGTTCTTC.

The J gene is TRBJ2-6, the V gene TRBV9; 7 nucleotides line up with TRBD1. The V segment lost 3 bases and the J segment 4 bases; nucleotides outside the gene matches: 4. CDR3 length: 15 residues. Germline V gives CDR1 SGDLS, CDR2 YYNGEE. CDR3 protein: CASSATGAGANVLTF. Written as DNA, the CDR3 is TGTGCCAGCAGCGCCACAGGGGCCGGGGCCAACGTCCTGACTTTC.

This clone was counted a few times. This sequence joins TRBV9 and TRBJ1-1; D is undetermined. Germline-derived CDR1 and CDR2 are SGDLS and YYNGEE. The CDR3 is made up of 12 amino acids. The V gene lost 0 bases and the J gene lost 6 bases, with 6 bases spanning the gap. The DNA of the CDR3 is TGTGCCAGCAGCGTAGACGACTCTGAAGCTTTCTTT. Residues: CASSVDDSEAFF.

The chain combines TRBV15 with TRBJ1-6, with TRBD1 matching over 9 bases. There are 15 residues in the CDR3. Germline CDR1 reads LNHNV; CDR2 reads YYDKDF (reference sequence). With V trimmed by 0 bases and J by 6 bases, 0 bases remained unmatched. This chain's CDR3 is CATSREGQGNSPLHF. The CDR3 DNA is TGTGCCACCAGCAGAGAGGGACAGGGTAATTCACCCCTCCACTTT.

This rearrangement joins TRBV5-3 to TRBJ2-3, with TRBD1 as a possible D gene (6 bases). TRBV5-3 is reported as an ORF; its role is uncertain. Trimming took off 4 bases at V and 2 bases at J, with 11 bases between the two ends. The CDR3 contains 14 residues. The CDR3 coding sequence is TGTGCCAGAAGCACCAGACAGGACACAGATACGCAGTATTTT. It codes for CARSTRQDTDTQYF.

V and J are TRBV7-8 and TRBJ1-1; D not resolved. V shed 2 bases and J shed 1 base, with 5 bases lying between them. Germline V gene sequence: CDR1 SGHVS, CDR2 FQNEAQ. CDR3 length: 13 residues. CDR3 sequence reads: CASSLSENTEAFF. CDR3 bases: TGTGCCAGCAGCTTATCAGAGAACACTGAAGCTTTCTTT.

The V and J genes are TRBV7-2 and TRBJ1-2; perhaps TRBD1 as D (5 bases). The CDR3 has 16 residues. Trimming shortened V by 3 bases and J by 0 bases, and 14 bases separated the two germline ends. Germline CDR1 reads SGHTA; CDR2 reads FQGNSA. The CDR3 spells CASSLAGGATNYGYTF. The CDR3 DNA reads as TGTGCCAGCAGCTTGGCGGGAGGGGCCACTAACTATGGCTACACCTTC. Using reference TRBV7-2 and TRBJ1-2 for the parts outside the CDR3, the full variable domain is GAGVSQSPSNKVTEKGKDVELRCDPISGHTALYWYRQSLGQGLEFLIYFQGNSAPDKSGLPSDRFSAERTGGSVSTLTIQRTQQEDSAVYLCASSLAGGATNYGYTFGSGTRLTVV.

J is TRBJ2-1 and V is TRBV5-6, with TRBD1 identical over 9 bases. There are 16 residues in the CDR3. Germline V CDR1 and CDR2: SGHDT, YYEEEE. V was pared by 0 bases and J by 4 bases, with 5 bases of the junction left unmatched. The CDR3 nucleotides read TGTGCCAGCAGCTTGGCCGGGACAGGGTATTACAATGAGCAGTTCTTC. Protein: CASSLAGTGYYNEQFF. Looking up the rest from reference TRBV5-6 and TRBJ2-1 gives the full variable domain: DAGVTQSPTHLIKTRGQQVTLRCSPKSGHDTVSWYQQALGQGPQFIFQYYEEEERQRGNFPDRFSGHQFPNYSSELNVNALLLGDSALYLCASSLAGTGYYNEQFFGPGTRLTVL.

This clone is a singleton in its sample. The V and J genes are TRBV10-1 and TRBJ2-1, with a possible D match to TRBD2 (5 bases). In germline, CDR1 is WNHNN, CDR2 SYGVQD (reference sequence). CDR3 length: 15 amino acids. Trimming took off 0 bases at V and 8 bases at J, with 14 bases between the two ends. The CDR3 DNA is TGCGCCAGCAGTGAGTCCTTGGCTAGCAATGATGAGCAGTTCTTC. It encodes CASSESLASNDEQFF.

The rearrangement uses TRBV2 and TRBJ1-2, with D possibly TRBD1 on 6 matching bases. V lost 7 bases, J lost 6 bases, and 15 bases lay in between. Germline loops: CDR1 SNHLY, CDR2 FYNNEI. The CDR3 length is 13 residues. The CDR3 bases are TGTGCCAGCAAAAGAGGGGGGGGAGATGGCTACACCTTC. Encoded protein: CASKRGGGDGYTF.

The J gene is TRBJ1-5, the V gene TRBV15; D remains unclear. The CDR3 consists of 19 residues. V lost 0 bases and J 2 bases, leaving 20 bases between the germline ends. The germline V gene encodes CDR1 LNHNV and CDR2 YYDKDF (reference sequence). CDR3 sequence reads: CATSRDSLSVLRGNQPQHF. CDR3 nucleotides: TGTGCCACCAGCAGAGATTCCCTAAGCGTCCTTCGCGGCAATCAGCCCCAGCATTTT.

The chain is built from TRBV12-5 and TRBJ1-4, with 8 bases aligning to TRBD1. CDR1 and CDR2 from the germline V gene are LGHNT and FRNRAP. The V gene end was trimmed by 2 bases and the J gene end by 12 bases; junction bases not matched to a gene: 14. The CDR3 is 16 amino acids. The CDR3 DNA follows: TGTGCTAGTGGTTTGTCGACTATTTCGGGACAGGAAGAACTGTTTTTT. Its protein product is CASGLSTISGQEELFF.

The chain recombines TRBV5-1 with TRBJ2-3; 8 nucleotides agree with TRBD2. CDR3 length: 14 amino acids. Germline V gives CDR1 SGHRS, CDR2 YFSETQ. With 9 bases clipped from V and 5 bases from J, the junction kept 11 bases outside the gene matches. The CDR3 is CATRGGTSLDTQYF. CDR3 bases: TGCGCCACCAGGGGAGGGACTAGTTTAGATACGCAGTATTTT. The full variable domain, its missing parts supplied by reference TRBV5-1 and TRBJ2-3, is KAGVTQTPRYLIKTRGQQVTLSCSPISGHRSVSWYQQTPGQGLQFLFEYFSETQRNKGNFPGRFSGRQFSNSRSEMNVSTLELGDSALYLCATRGGTSLDTQYFGPGTRLTVL.

By proportion, this clone is medium-sized. V usage is TRBV30 and J usage is TRBJ2-1, with D maybe TRBD2 (5 bases). Germline-derived CDR1 and CDR2 are GTSNPN and SVGIG (reference sequence). This CDR3 comprises 14 residues. Trimming removed 3 bases from V and 4 bases from J, with 13 bases in between. The chain's CDR3 is CAWREVGVYNEQFF. CDR3 coding DNA: TGTGCCTGGAGGGAGGTGGGCGTTTACAATGAGCAGTTCTTC.

This chain connects TRBV15 to TRBJ1-2; TRBD1 is a possible D gene (6 bases). CDR3 length: 15 residues. Trimming left V 0 bases short and J 4 bases short, with 12 bases between. CDR1 is LNHNV, CDR2 YYDKDF, per germline (reference sequence). CDR3 in amino acids: CATSRDGTTSYGYTF. The CDR3 DNA follows: TGTGCCACCAGCAGAGACGGGACAACAAGCTATGGCTACACCTTC.

This clone is termed medium-sized. The CDR3 loop reads CASSPSSLNTGELFF. In DNA, the CDR3 is TGTGCCAGCAGCCCCTCGTCCCTGAACACCGGGGAGCTGTTTTTT. The V gene is TRBV7-3, the J gene TRBJ2-2; D remains ambiguous. V dropped 5 bases and J dropped 1 base, with 11 bases sitting between them. There are 15 residues in the CDR3. Germline loops: CDR1 SGHTA, CDR2 FQGTGA.

The rearrangement uses TRBV2 and TRBJ2-7, with 8 bases matching TRBD2. CDR1 and CDR2 from the germline V gene are SNHLY and FYNNEI. There are 13 residues in the CDR3. J lost 4 bases, V lost 8 bases, and 7 bases had no gene match. The CDR3 sequence: CASGGGGIYEQYF. CDR3 DNA sequence: TGTGCCAGCGGCGGCGGGGGGATTTACGAGCAGTACTTC.

This chain connects TRBV27 to TRBJ2-7; tentative D call: TRBD1 (5 bases). Germline CDR1 reads MNHEY; CDR2 reads SMNVEV (reference sequence). CDR3 size: 12 residues. V was cut by 4 bases and J by 3 bases, with 7 bases left in between. Here the CDR3 reads CASSSQGYEQYF. The CDR3 DNA sequence: TGTGCCAGCAGTTCCCAGGGCTACGAGCAGTACTTC.

V and J are TRBV3-1 (or the pseudogene TRBV3-2) and TRBJ2-3; D not certain. The CDR3 runs to 15 residues. CDR1 is LGHDT and CDR2 is YNNKEL in the germline V gene (reference sequence). V lost 0 bases and J lost 4, with 11 bases in between. The CDR3 coding sequence is TGTGCCAGCAGCCAAGATCCCCGAGTCCCAGATACGCAGTATTTT. Its protein is CASSQDPRVPDTQYF.

The chain combines TRBV13 with TRBJ2-2; D may be TRBD1 (6 bases). The length of the CDR3 is 16 residues. Looked up from germline, CDR1 is PRHDT and CDR2 is FYEKMQ (reference sequence). V lost 5 bases and J 4 bases, leaving 17 bases between the germline ends. CDR3 nucleotide sequence: TGTGCCAGCAGCCACTCCGACAGGAGATCCACCGGGGAGCTGTTTTTT. Its protein product is CASSHSDRRSTGELFF.

The J gene is TRBJ2-1, the V gene TRBV10-2; TRBD2 matches at 12 bases. The CDR3 loop spans 15 amino acids. Per germline, CDR1 WSHSY and CDR2 SAAADI. After removal of 4 bases from V and 7 bases from J, the junction contained 5 bases not matched to a gene. In DNA form, the CDR3 reads TGCGCCAGCAGTGTACTAGCGGGGGGCGGTAATGAGCAGTTCTTC. It specifies CASSVLAGGGNEQFF.

This chain joins TRBV9 and TRBJ2-1; 8 nucleotides match TRBD2. The trim removed 5 bases at V and 6 bases at J, leaving 10 bases unmatched. Germline V gene sequence: CDR1 SGDLS, CDR2 YYNGEE. The CDR3 runs to 15 residues. CDR3 coding DNA: TGTGCCAGCAGTTTTAGCGGGGCAAGTCGCAATGAGCAGTTCTTC. Protein: CASSFSGASRNEQFF. The whole variable domain, filled in from reference TRBV9 and TRBJ2-1, reads DSGVTQTPKHLITATGQRVTLRCSPRSGDLSVYWYQQSLDQGLQFLIQYYNGEERAKGNILERFSAQQFPDLHSELNLSSLELGDSALYFCASSFSGASRNEQFFGPGTRLTVL.